Presented here are 10 T cell receptor beta chains from one specimen sequenced in a study of cytomegalovirus exposure and HLA in healthy donors. Sequencing was performed with immunoSEQ multiplex PCR; in TCRdb, only in-frame clones are kept and a portion is missing. The sample carries about 200,000 clones, less than 85% recorded once. Sequenced: PBMCs. The receptor set was obtained from a woman under 30 in good health and CMV-seronegative.

This sequence joins TRBV6-6 and TRBJ2-5; tentatively, D is TRBD1 (5 bases). Germline CDR1 MNHNY, CDR2 SVGAGI (reference sequence). The V end lost 6 bases, the J end lost 5 bases, and 10 bases lay between the germline ends. This CDR3 comprises 12 residues. Written as DNA, the CDR3 is TGTGCCAGCAGGCAGGGTGGGGAGACCCAGTACTTC. Translated: CASRQGGETQYF.

The chain recombines TRBV2 with TRBJ1-4, with 8 bases identical to TRBD1. Losses at the gene ends were 7 bases for V and 0 bases for J; bases not matched to a gene: 1. The CDR3 runs to 14 residues. Per germline, CDR1 SNHLY and CDR2 FYNNEI. CDR3 bases: TGTGCCAGCAAGGGACAGGCAACTAATGAAAAACTGTTTTTT. Translation: CASKGQATNEKLFF.

The chain employs TRBV30 and TRBJ2-1; 9 nucleotides match TRBD2. Germline CDR1 GTSNPN, CDR2 SVGIG (reference sequence). The CDR3 covers 18 residues. Trimming cost V 0 bases and J 7 bases; bases outside gene matches: 16. CDR3 in DNA: TGTGCCTGGAGTGTACAAGTTCCCCGGCCTAGCGGGAAAAATGAGCAGTTCTTC. Protein sequence: CAWSVQVPRPSGKNEQFF.

This clone has only a few counts. Other DNA sequences in this sample translate to the same CDR3. This chain's CDR3 is CASSLGGIQPQHF. The CDR3 nucleotides are TGTGCCAGCAGCTTAGGGGGAATTCAGCCCCAGCATTTT. The chain employs TRBV7-6 and TRBJ1-5; D remains unclear. This CDR3 has 13 residues. Trimming shortened V by 1 base and J by 6 bases, and 7 bases separated the two germline ends. Germline assignment: CDR1 SGHVS and CDR2 FNYEAQ.

The chain joins TRBV10-1 to TRBJ2-1, with 8 bases that match TRBD2. CDR3 length equals 14 residues. V shed 2 bases and J 4 bases; nucleotides not matched to a gene: 1. Germline-derived CDR1 and CDR2 are WNHNN and SYGVQD (reference sequence). The CDR3 nucleotides are TGCGCCAGCAGTGAGGGACTAGCTTACAATGAGCAGTTCTTC. Its protein product is CASSEGLAYNEQFF.

J is TRBJ1-4 and V is TRBV9; 11 bases map to TRBD1. Germline V lookup: CDR1 SGDLS, CDR2 YYNGEE. The V segment lost 3 bases and the J segment 8 bases; nucleotides outside the gene matches: 6. The CDR3 loop spans 15 amino acids. This CDR3 is CASSGGQGALEKLFF. In DNA, the CDR3 is TGTGCCAGCAGCGGTGGACAGGGGGCTTTGGAAAAACTGTTTTTT.

The chain joins TRBV4-2 to TRBJ2-3; TRBD2 matches 11 bases. The CDR3 covers 17 residues. After removal of 5 bases from V and 0 bases from J, the junction contained 7 bases not matched to a gene. Per the germline V gene, CDR1 is LGHNA and CDR2 is YNFKEQ. CDR3 nucleotides: TGTGCCAGCAGCGACGCCCTAGCGGGAGGAAGCACAGATACGCAGTATTTT. Protein sequence: CASSDALAGGSTDTQYF.

The gene calls are TRBV25-1 and TRBJ1-1, with D possibly TRBD1 on 5 matching bases. Germline lookup yields CDR1 MGHDK and CDR2 SYGVNS. V lost 6 bases and J 1 base, leaving 24 bases between the germline ends. This CDR3 contains 18 residues. CDR3 nucleotides: TGTGCCAGCAGGGGGGGGGAGAGTGCCCAGAGGGAGAACACTGAAGCTTTCTTT. It encodes CASRGGESAQRENTEAFF.

This clone was detected only once. Other DNA sequences in this sample translate to the same CDR3. The rearrangement links TRBV27 to TRBJ1-1, with D possibly being TRBD1 (6 bases). The ends were cut back, 6 bases at V and 2 bases at J, with 10 bases in the middle. From germline, CDR1 is MNHEY and CDR2 SMNVEV (reference sequence). This CDR3 comprises 13 residues. CDR3 sequence: CASSLGGNTEAFF. Here the CDR3 DNA reads TGTGCCAGCAGCCTAGGGGGAAACACTGAAGCTTTCTTT.

The chain links TRBV30 to TRBJ1-1, with D perhaps TRBD1 (6 bases). This CDR3 contains 12 residues. Trimming cost V 4 bases and J 2 bases, with 8 bases left between them. Germline CDR1 is GTSNPN and CDR2 is SVGIG (reference sequence). The CDR3 here is CAWTQGNTEAFF. The CDR3 DNA reads TGTGCCTGGACACAGGGAAACACTGAAGCTTTCTTT.